This T cell receptor beta chain was captured by sequencing in a study of immune evolution from preneoplasia to lung adenocarcinoma. Study observations and caveats: Later-stage lesions appeared to have more T cells, more diversity, less clonality.

Patients had resection in Japan or China between about 2013 and 2018. The method was immunoSEQ multiplex PCR; TCRdb's version includes in-frame clones alone and lacks a portion of them. The sample consists of 8,000 to 10,000 clones, roughly 79% of them appearing once. Details on this clone: What it recognizes is unknown.

Looked up from germline, CDR1 is MDHEN and CDR2 is SYDVKM. Trimming took 5 bases from V and 6 from J, leaving 20 bases between them. The CDR3 length is 16 residues. The receptor was isolated from an older person with lung adenocarcinoma. Sequencing used FFPE lung adenocarcinoma in situ tissue. This chain connects TRBV28 to TRBJ2-1, with TRBD1 as a possible D gene (6 bases). The CDR3 bases are TGTGCCAGCAGTCCGCAGGGGTCGCGAGGTAGCAATGAGCAGTTCTTC. It translates to CASSPQGSRGSNEQFF.